The clone carrying this T cell receptor (beta chain) was seen more than once but under ten times. Its antigen is currently unknown. These data are taken from a study of T cells in Graves' hyperthyroidism and ophthalmopathy. RNA transcripts provided the source from which TCR beta CDR3 regions were amplified. The TCR CDR3 first-round RT-PCR relied on the HTBI primer set. One entry per CDR3 protein, called by TCRdb with MiXCR from the multiplex PCR reads. The table shows around 280,000 distinct CDR3 sequences, with roughly 14% occurring only once. General study points: Most thyroid-expanded clonotypes above 0.001 were also found in blood.

Each diagnosis was grounded in clinical symptoms, serum thyroxine and TRAb, thyroid ultrasound, and orbital computed tomography. Germline V gene sequence: CDR1 DFQATT, CDR2 SNEGSKA (reference sequence). The CDR3 is 18 amino acids. The V segment lost 3 bases and the J segment 5 bases; nucleotides outside the gene matches: 18. This chain uses TRBV20-1 with TRBJ2-5; 10 nucleotides line up with TRBD2. This sequence was found in a woman under 40 with Graves' hyperthyroidism that later progressed to Graves' ophthalmopathy. What was sequenced was blood. CDR3 sequence: CSASVGLAVNGVGETQYF. CDR3 sequence (DNA): TGCAGTGCTAGCGTCGGACTAGCGGTCAATGGGGTTGGGGAGACCCAGTACTTC.